This passage covers 10 T cell receptor beta chains from one sample sequenced in a study of blood T cell repertoires in COVID-19. Libraries were prepared by immunoSEQ multiplex PCR; TCRdb keeps only in-frame clonotypes and omits some of them. The sample includes roughly 300,000 clones, around 90% of them seen just once. The sample comprised peripheral blood. The receptors shown here come from a woman aged 25 to 39 with COVID-19, enrolled during active disease.

The chain combines TRBV9 with TRBJ1-2; tentatively, D is TRBD1 (5 bases). This CDR3 is 13 amino acids long. V was cut by 5 bases and J by 10 bases, with 18 bases left in between. Germline V gene data show CDR1 as SGDLS and CDR2 as YYNGEE. The DNA for the CDR3 is TGTGCCAGCAGTGAATTTAGGGGCATGAACTACACCTTC. As protein: CASSEFRGMNYTF.

The rearrangement uses TRBV7-8 and TRBJ2-7; 8 bases align to TRBD1. The V segment lost 6 bases and the J segment 1 base; nucleotides outside the gene matches: 8. The CDR3 runs 15 residues. Per the germline V gene, CDR1 is SGHVS and CDR2 is FQNEAQ. CDR3 protein: CASRVDRGESYEQYF. CDR3 nucleotide sequence: TGTGCCAGCAGGGTCGACAGGGGTGAATCCTACGAGCAGTACTTC.

This clone has a single count. The rearrangement joins TRBV19 to TRBJ2-6, with 7 bases aligning to TRBD1. After removal of 3 bases from V and 1 base from J, the junction contained 6 bases not matched to a gene. CDR3 length: 17 amino acids. Germline CDR1 is LNHDA and CDR2 is SQIVND (reference sequence). CDR3 nucleotides: TGTGCCAGTAGTATTAGGGGGCGCGGATCTGGGGCCAACGTCCTGACTTTC. Translation gives CASSIRGRGSGANVLTF.

This chain joins TRBV6-2 or TRBV6-3 and TRBJ2-7; 7 nucleotides match TRBD1. The V segment lost 0 bases and the J segment 2 bases; nucleotides outside the gene matches: 4. Germline CDR1 reads MNHEY; CDR2 reads SVGEGT. The CDR3 totals 15 residues. CDR3 region: CASSYSGQVTYEQYF. The DNA of the CDR3 is TGTGCCAGCAGTTACTCCGGACAGGTAACCTACGAGCAGTACTTC.

The rearrangement uses TRBV5-1 and TRBJ1-1, with 7 nucleotides matching TRBD1. This CDR3 has 12 residues. V shed 4 bases, J shed 11 bases, and the junction held 8 bases outside the gene matches. Germline V gives CDR1 SGHRS, CDR2 YFSETQ. The DNA of the CDR3 is TGCGCCAGCAGCCCGGAACAGGGGAGCGCTTTCTTT. It yields the protein CASSPEQGSAFF.

The gene calls are TRBV7-2 and TRBJ2-7; maybe TRBD1 (6 bases). There are 15 residues in the CDR3. Deletions cut 2 bases from V and 0 bases from J, with 11 bases between. CDR1 and CDR2 (germline): SGHTA, FQGNSA. As DNA, the CDR3 is TGTGCCAGCAGCTTATACAGGGACCTCTCCTACGAGCAGTACTTC. Protein: CASSLYRDLSYEQYF.

V is TRBV10-3 and J is TRBJ1-2; 12 positions match TRBD1. This CDR3 spans 15 amino acids. Germline CDR1 reads ENHRY; CDR2 reads SYGVKD. The V and J ends lost 5 bases and 4 bases, in that order; junction bases with no gene match: 5. The CDR3 region is CAISLGQGAGYGYTF. CDR3 nucleotides: TGTGCCATCAGTCTGGGACAGGGGGCTGGCTATGGCTACACCTTC.

CDR3 coding DNA: TGCGCCAGCAGTGACGACAGGGCCTATGGCTACACCTTC. Amino acids: CASSDDRAYGYTF. The chain employs TRBV10-1 and TRBJ1-2, with 7 bases matching TRBD1. This CDR3 has 13 amino acids. With V trimmed by 3 bases and J by 4 bases, 2 bases remained unmatched. Looked up from germline, CDR1 is WNHNN and CDR2 is SYGVQD (reference sequence).

The rearrangement joins TRBV2 to TRBJ1-1; TRBD1 matches 7 bases. The CDR3 runs to 13 residues. The V gene's germline CDR1 is SNHLY and CDR2 FYNNEI. Trimming at V came to 6 bases and at J to 1 base, leaving 2 bases not matched to a gene. CDR3 DNA: TGTGCCAGCAGGCGACAGGGGAACACTGAAGCTTTCTTT. It yields the protein CASRRQGNTEAFF.

The V and J genes are TRBV5-4 and TRBJ2-2; D perhaps matches TRBD2 (6 bases). With 5 bases removed from V and 2 bases from J, the gap between germline ends came to 10 bases. The CDR3 has 14 amino acids. In germline, CDR1 is SGHNT, CDR2 YYREEE (reference sequence). The CDR3 sequence: CASSWGLNTGELFF. The CDR3 bases are TGTGCCAGCAGTTGGGGACTTAACACCGGGGAGCTGTTTTTT.